This T cell receptor (beta chain) was observed in a study of Graves' ophthalmopathy and Graves' hyperthyroidism (dated by TCRdb to 2016 to 2018). About the study as a whole: A patient counted as having stable hyperthyroidism if there was no progression to ophthalmopathy within 18 months of follow-up. The study used TCR beta repertoire signatures to distinguish Graves' ophthalmopathy from Graves' hyperthyroidism and to predict progression to ophthalmopathy. In total, over 130 blood samples were TCR-sequenced: fewer than 50 ophthalmopathy, some 75 hyperthyroidism and approximately 17 hyperthyroidism-to-ophthalmopathy patients. To explore V-J signatures that distinguish ophthalmopathy from hyperthyroidism, a discovery set of roughly 98 patients was enrolled, made up of some 41 with ophthalmopathy and roughly 55 with stable hyperthyroidism. An independent validation cohort was composed of 18 to 20 hyperthyroidism patients and about 17 patients who later progressed from hyperthyroidism to ophthalmopathy. T-cell repertoires of thyroid tissue and blood were compared in several hyperthyroidism patients. Following sample collection, hyperthyroidism patients were given methimazole at a starting dose of 30 mg daily, and ophthalmopathy patients were given high-dose intravenous methylprednisolone. Broad study findings and their caveats: In cross-validation, the 13-signature model distinguished ophthalmopathy from stable hyperthyroidism with 87.88% sensitivity and approximately 81% specificity, while in the test set the corresponding values were about 80% and 75%. Most expanded thyroid clonotypes with a frequency above 0.001 also appeared in blood, which suggests that blood repertoires may reflect the immune response in the thyroid. In validation, the model predicted ophthalmopathy progression with about 71% sensitivity and 72.22% specificity; fewer than 15 predicted patients were CT-confirmed with GO in a median of 6.5 months. Sample size was not statistically predetermined, and group allocation was not concealed from the investigators.

In the germline V gene, CDR1 corresponds to ENHRY and CDR2 to SYGVKD. The cysteine opens and the phenylalanine closes a CDR3 of 14 amino acids. CDR3 DNA only is kept here, 42 bases in frame from base 1. For repertoire sequencing, the TCR beta CDR3 regions were amplified from RNA transcripts. The first round was an RT-PCR using HTBI primers with the Qiagen OneStep RT-PCR kit, and this first round was followed by a second-round multiplex PCR, then size selection and purification. Libraries were sequenced paired-end with 100 bp reads on an Illumina HiSeq2000. As for the authors' bioinformatics: SOAPnuke was used to process the reads, throwing out any read that had adapters, had uncalled bases, had a mean Phred below 15, or lacked an exact constant-primer or identifier match. COPE v1.2.5 was used to merge the high-quality paired reads. Clonotypes were defined as unique nucleotide sequences and were aligned to IMGT TRB V, D and J references using MiTCR v1.1. The analysis was limited to V-J combinations with a frequency above 0.0001, which together covered roughly 99% of repertoires. For each V-J combination, a TCR clonal expansion and chaos score was defined as F50 clonal expansion divided by the chaos observed in the TCRdist matrix. Welch's t-statistics and random forest were used to narrow the features down to around 13 V-J combinations, which were then fed into a naive Bayes classifier. The Morisita-Horn index was used to measure how similar the thyroid and blood repertoires were. In-frame beta chains were kept once TCRdb had trimmed the public reads at Q25 with fastp and called clones with MiXCR. For every CDR3 protein sequence, its rows merge into one entry that carries the most common genes and DNA. The V and J calls shown here were made by TCRdb, not taken from the authors' results. This sample comprises 560,000 or so distinct CDR3 sequences, under 45% of them detected only once. The ten largest account for about 4.6% of the sample.

In the case of this clonotype: Its target antigen remains unknown. At one boundary the junction diverges from the germline segment, which might be a read error.

Hyperthyroidism patients were newly diagnosed, with disease duration under 2 months, and aged 18 to 65 years. Patients were excluded if they had other autoimmune diseases, uncontrolled infections, pregnancy or lactation. Diagnosis was based on clinical symptoms, serum thyroxine, TRAb, thyroid ultrasound and orbital computed tomography. Trizol reagent was used to extract the total RNA, and its quality was then checked on an Agilent 2100 Bioanalyzer. This sequence originates from an adult man with Graves' hyperthyroidism. Sequencing used peripheral blood or thyroid tissue (not recorded which). Recombination joined TRBV10-3 with TRBJ1-5, with TRBD1 tentatively as D gene (6 bases match). Here the CDR3 is given as CASSYAGANQPQHF. Here is the DNA: TGTGCCAGCAGTTACGCGGGGGCCAATCAGCCCCAGCATTTT.